The 17 T cell receptor beta chains below come from one sample, sequenced in a study of siplizumab effects on memory and regulatory T cells. Sequenced by immunoSEQ multiplex PCR; TCRdb stores in-frame clones only, minus some. The table has just over 60,000 clones, around three quarters seen once. The specimen was memory CD4+ T cells sorted from blood. Receptor source: a human donor in good health.

This clone turned up a few times. CDR3 nucleotide sequence: TGTGCCAGCAGTGATCCAGCGGGGGTCGTCTCCTACGAGCAGTACTTC. Protein sequence: CASSDPAGVVSYEQYF. This chain uses TRBV2 with TRBJ2-7, with 8 bases matching TRBD2. The CDR3 length is 16 residues. Germline CDR1 is SNHLY and CDR2 is FYNNEI. The junction had 7 bases not matched to a gene; V was cut back by 3 bases and J by 0 bases. The whole variable domain, filled in from reference TRBV2 and TRBJ2-7, reads EPEVTQTPSHQVTQMGQEVILRCVPISNHLYFYWYRQILGQKVEFLVSFYNNEISEKSEIFDDQFSVERPDGSNFTLKIRSTKLEDSAMYFCASSDPAGVVSYEQYFGPGTRLTVT.

Regarding this clone: An end of the junction differs from the germline gene, which may be a read error. The chain has TRBV15 and TRBJ2-3; a possible D gene is TRBD2 (5 bases). The CDR3 runs to 15 residues. Germline CDR1 reads LNHNV; CDR2 reads YYDKDF (reference sequence). The CDR3 here is CATSRERTRTDTQYF. CDR3 nucleotide sequence: TGTGCCACCAGCCGAGAGCGGACCCGCACAGATACGCAGTATTTT.

V usage is TRBV7-3 and J usage is TRBJ2-5; 9 bases are shared with TRBD1. The J call is in doubt because the DNA end fits TRBJ2-7 better. The CDR3 extends over 15 amino acids. CDR1 and CDR2 from the germline V gene are SGHTA and FQGTGA. The CDR3 reads CASSSGQGTLYEQYF. CDR3 in DNA: TGTGCCAGCAGCTCCGGACAGGGGACGCTATACGAGCAGTACTTC.

The rearrangement uses TRBV10-3 and TRBJ1-2; D possibly corresponds to TRBD1 (5 bases). CDR1 and CDR2 from the germline V gene are ENHRY and SYGVKD. CDR3 length equals 13 residues. V lost 3 bases to trimming and J lost 6 bases, with 11 bases between them. CDR3 region: CAISEARVDGYTF. CDR3 nucleotides: TGTGCCATCAGTGAAGCCAGGGTGGATGGCTACACCTTC.

The gene calls are TRBV4-3 and TRBJ2-7; no clear D gene. Between the trimmed V and J ends, which lost 1 base and 3 bases, there was a span of 7 bases. The CDR3 spans 13 residues. Germline V gene data show CDR1 as LGHNA and CDR2 as YSLEER. As DNA, the CDR3 is TGCGCCAGCAGCCAAGGAGCCTTCTACGAGCAGTACTTC. The encoded protein is CASSQGAFYEQYF.

This clone was seen more than once but under ten times. The chain has TRBV6-4 and TRBJ1-1; 7 nucleotides line up with TRBD1. This CDR3 is built from 15 residues. Trimming took 6 bases from V and 1 from J; bases not matched to a gene: 8. Germline V lookup: CDR1 MRHNA, CDR2 SNTAGT. The CDR3 region is CASREQGSGNTEAFF. CDR3 in DNA: TGTGCCAGCAGAGAACAGGGGTCGGGGAACACTGAAGCTTTCTTT.

This chain links TRBV5-1 with TRBJ1-4; the match to TRBD1 covers 7 bases. The J segment lost 8 bases and the V segment lost 0 bases, leaving 4 bases of the junction unmatched. Germline CDR1 and CDR2: SGHRS and YFSETQ. The CDR3 is 14 residues long. The CDR3: CASSLGQGEEKLFF. The CDR3, as DNA: TGCGCCAGCAGCTTGGGACAGGGCGAGGAAAAACTGTTTTTT.

J is TRBJ2-5 and V is TRBV6-5, with 7 bases fitting TRBD2. Germline CDR1 and CDR2: MNHEY and SVGAGI. Trimming removed 2 bases from V and 1 base from J; junction bases left unmatched: 7. This CDR3 is built from 16 residues. The CDR3 spells CASSYRASGRQETQYF. In nucleotides, the CDR3 is TGTGCCAGCAGTTACCGGGCTAGCGGACGCCAAGAGACCCAGTACTTC.

This clone was observed once. V gene TRBV4-2 combines with J gene TRBJ1-2; possible D gene TRBD1, 5 bases. Deletions cut 0 bases from V and 3 bases from J, with 11 bases between. The CDR3 consists of 15 residues. Germline V CDR1 and CDR2: LGHNA, YNFKEQ. The CDR3 is CASSQDLGGYYGYTF. The CDR3 coding sequence is TGTGCCAGCAGCCAAGATCTGGGGGGGTACTATGGCTACACCTTC.

The rearrangement joins TRBV4-2 to TRBJ2-7; 13 bases align to TRBD2. J was trimmed by 7 bases and V by 3 bases; bases with no gene match: 15. The CDR3 consists of 18 residues. Germline V gene lookup returns CDR1 LGHNA and CDR2 YNFKEQ. CDR3 loop: CASSQAGTSGVIVGEQYF. Written as DNA, the CDR3 is TGTGCCAGCAGCCAGGCCGGGACTAGCGGGGTTATCGTAGGGGAGCAGTACTTC.

The chain recombines TRBV28 with TRBJ2-6; D gene unclear. This CDR3 contains 14 residues. CDR1 is MDHEN and CDR2 is SYDVKM in the germline V gene. V dropped 6 bases and J dropped 1 base, with 7 bases sitting between them. CDR3 DNA sequence: TGTGCCAGCAGCACTACTTCTGGGGCCAACGTCCTGACTTTC. Its protein is CASSTTSGANVLTF.

This chain joins TRBV5-1 and TRBJ2-7; possible D gene TRBD1, 5 bases. V lost 3 bases, J lost 2 bases, and 15 bases lay in between. CDR1 and CDR2 from the germline V gene are SGHRS and YFSETQ. The CDR3 extends over 15 amino acids. The CDR3 bases are TGCGCCAGCAGCTCAACAGGAGCCCGAACCTACGAGCAGTACTTC. Its protein product is CASSSTGARTYEQYF.

This sequence joins TRBV18 and TRBJ2-6; TRBD1 matches 9 bases. Germline-derived CDR1 and CDR2 are KGHSH and LQKENI. With 3 bases clipped from V and 0 bases from J, the junction kept 6 bases outside the gene matches. The length of the CDR3 is 18 residues. The CDR3 DNA reads TGTGCCAGCTCACCTACCGGGACAGGGAGCTCTGGGGCCAACGTCCTGACTTTC. It codes for CASSPTGTGSSGANVLTF. The full variable domain, in which reference TRBV18 and TRBJ2-6 provide the parts outside the CDR3, is NAGVMQNPRHLVRRRGQEARLRCSPMKGHSHVYWYRQLPEEGLKFMVYLQKENIIDESGMPKERFSAEFPKEGPSILRIQQVVRGDSAAYFCASSPTGTGSSGANVLTFGAGSRLTVL.

This clone was observed a handful of times. The V and J genes are TRBV2 and TRBJ1-6; no firm D call. The CDR3 has 14 amino acids. Between the trimmed V and J ends, which lost 7 bases and 5 bases, there was a span of 12 bases. CDR1 SNHLY and CDR2 FYNNEI come from the germline V gene. In DNA form, the CDR3 reads TGTGCCAGCAACTTTGGACGGGATAATTCACCCCTCCACTTT. It specifies CASNFGRDNSPLHF.

This clone occurred a few times. This chain uses TRBV28 with TRBJ2-3; D ambiguous. Per the germline V gene, CDR1 is MDHEN and CDR2 is SYDVKM. The CDR3 sequence is 15 residues long. The V gene lost 5 bases and the J gene lost 1 base, with 13 bases spanning the gap. The CDR3 DNA reads as TGTGCCAGCAGTGGGTATTTATCCGGCACAGATACGCAGTATTTT. Translation gives CASSGYLSGTDTQYF.

The chain carries TRBV25-1 and TRBJ1-1; no clear D gene. V lost 4 bases and J 4 bases, leaving 10 bases between the germline ends. Germline CDR1 is MGHDK and CDR2 is SYGVNS. The length of the CDR3 is 13 residues. The DNA of the CDR3 is TGTGCCAGCAGTGCCCAACCCGGCACTGAAGCTTTCTTT. This sequence encodes CASSAQPGTEAFF.

The rearrangement joins TRBV6-6 to TRBJ2-7; D perhaps matches TRBD1 (6 bases). The V end was cut by 7 bases, the J end by 3 bases, with 16 bases between. The germline CDR1 and CDR2 sequences are MNHNY and SVGAGI (reference sequence). This CDR3 region has 14 residues. CDR3 bases: TGTGCCAGCACTTCAGGGGCCGACAACTACGAGCAGTACTTC. It is translated as CASTSGADNYEQYF.